This entry is about one TCR beta chain. The CDR3 is made up of 16 amino acids. Trimming shortened V by 5 bases and J by 7 bases, and 18 bases separated the two germline ends. Germline CDR1 reads MDHEN; CDR2 reads SYDVKM. This record comes from a study of blood T cell repertoires in COVID-19. Study-wide context: Collection of acute and convalescent COVID-19 samples took place in the United States, Italy and Spain. The cDNA or gDNA used as material had been derived from T cells, B-cell-depleted T cells, or PBMCs.

In the original analysis: Scientists estimated how many nucleated cells there were by amplifying reference gene primers. Assay: immunoSEQ multiplex PCR; the TCRdb copy retains only in-frame clones and omits some. The V and J calls and clone size were taken over from that table, and D and trimming were inferred from the DNA. Of about 300,000 clones in the sample, around 89% were seen once. The origin of this receptor is a man aged 40-55 years with acute or convalescent COVID-19. The V gene is TRBV28, the J gene TRBJ1-6; D is unresolved. Sequencing was done on a sample of peripheral blood. This chain's CDR3 is CASSEVTTPGNSPLHF. The CDR3 DNA is TGTGCCAGCAGTGAGGTCACTACCCCGGGGAATTCACCCCTCCACTTT.